These 2 T cell receptor beta chains were all obtained from the same sample, sequenced in a study of T cell responses to AZD1222 COVID-19 vaccine. Clones were read by immunoSEQ multiplex PCR, and TCRdb kept only the in-frame ones, dropping some. The sample yields about 150,000 clones, 90% seen once. The sample here was peripheral blood, taken 28 days after the second AZD1222 dose. These receptors were taken from an adult who received the AZD1222 COVID-19 vaccine.

The V call is TRBV4-3, the J call TRBJ1-1; D is ambiguous. Looked up from germline, CDR1 is LGHNA and CDR2 is YSLEER. The ends were cut back, 0 bases at V and 4 bases at J, with 12 bases in the middle. The length of the CDR3 is 15 residues. In nucleotides, the CDR3 is TGCGCCAGCAGCCAAGATGTAGGGTTCGGCACTGAAGCTTTCTTT. This translates into CASSQDVGFGTEAFF.

The gene calls are TRBV7-3 and TRBJ2-1; D gene unclear. The germline gives CDR1 SGHTA, CDR2 FQGTGA. Between the trimmed V and J ends, which lost 1 base and 3 bases, there was a span of 1 base. The CDR3 spans 12 residues. CDR3: CASSLNYNEQFF. The CDR3 nucleotides are TGTGCCAGCAGCTTAAACTACAATGAGCAGTTCTTC. Drawing the rest from reference TRBV7-3 and TRBJ2-1, the complete variable domain is GAGVSQTPSNKVTEKGKYVELRCDPISGHTALYWYRQSLGQGPEFLIYFQGTGAADDSGLPNDRFFAVRPEGSVSTLKIQRTERGDSAVYLCASSLNYNEQFFGPGTRLTVL.